This is a list of T cell receptor beta chains from one sample in a study of T cell repertoires in cytomegalovirus infection. MiXCR was run by TCRdb on the reads, yielding one entry per CDR3 protein. The table includes 200,000 to 300,000 distinct CDR3 sequences, roughly an eighth detected once. The sample taken for sequencing was PBMCs. The receptors originated from a human donor in good health (CMV status not recorded). Some clones in this sample may be carry-over from other donors' samples. Each CDR3 is given with its conserved first and last residue. The D gene is left open where the match is weak. Clone size is given for some rows only: seen once, a few or many times, or a class if the clone is expanded.

CDR3: CSARPQRRTGGVKALHF
V: TRBV20-1
size: few
length: 17
D: TRBD1

CDR3: CASSFGTPETQYF
V: TRBV5-1
size: NA
length: 13
D: NA

CDR3: CASSEARGGPDTQYF
V: TRBV6-1
size: many
length: 15
D: TRBD2

CDR3: CSADQETQYF
V: TRBV20-1
size: many
length: 10
D: NA

CDR3: CASSISRVHGYTF
V: TRBV19
size: NA
length: 13
D: NA

CDR3: CASSLGGTGGFGYEQYF
V: TRBV5-8
size: few
length: 17
D: TRBD1

CDR3: CASSQGKAGEQFF
V: TRBV4-1
size: few
length: 13
D: NA

CDR3: CASSLQGAPASTDTQYF
V: TRBV5-4
size: NA
length: 17
D: TRBD1

CDR3: CASKAGFNEQFF
V: TRBV6-2/TRBV6-3
size: NA
length: 12
D: NA

CDR3: CASSRTGEPANTGELFF
V: TRBV27
size: many
length: 17
D: TRBD1

CDR3: CASSLARVVAKNIQYF
V: TRBV12-3/TRBV12-4
size: many
length: 16
D: NA

CDR3: CATSRESGRPEAFF
V: TRBV15
size: few
length: 14
D: NA

CDR3: CASRAPSGGVLNNEQFF
V: TRBV7-9
size: NA
length: 17
D: TRBD2

CDR3: CSVEMGTGYGYTF
V: TRBV29-1
size: NA
length: 13
D: TRBD1

CDR3: CAVQDRPGTDTQYF
V: TRBV2
size: many
length: 14
D: TRBD1

CDR3: CASSLQGTGNQPQHF
V: TRBV2
size: NA
length: 15
D: NA

CDR3: CASSIGQGQETQYF
V: TRBV7-2
size: many
length: 14
D: NA

CDR3: CASSRDSNYYGYTF
V: TRBV11-2
size: few
length: 14
D: TRBD1

CDR3: CAISAVAGGRRETQYF
V: TRBV10-3
size: few
length: 16
D: TRBD2

CDR3: CASSSHTGELFF
V: TRBV12-3/TRBV12-4
size: NA
length: 12
D: NA

CDR3: CASSFTRVQYF
V: TRBV7-9
size: many
length: 11
D: NA

CDR3: CASSEMQGLTEAFF
V: TRBV6-1
size: many
length: 14
D: NA

CDR3: CASSQDRQPQHF
V: TRBV4-2
size: few
length: 12
D: NA

CDR3: CASSKGLAGGETQYF
V: TRBV5-5
size: many
length: 15
D: TRBD2

CDR3: CASSLRESGHNEQFF
V: TRBV19
size: many
length: 15
D: TRBD2

CDR3: CASSIEAGTINTGELFF
V: TRBV19
size: NA
length: 17
D: NA

CDR3: CSAPASGTGGNEQFF
V: TRBV20-1
size: NA
length: 15
D: TRBD1

CDR3: CASSATGELFF
V: TRBV6-5
size: few
length: 11
D: NA

CDR3: CASTQSSDPYNEQFF
V: TRBV4-2
size: many
length: 15
D: NA

CDR3: CAISGVRDRVVYEQYF
V: TRBV10-3
size: NA
length: 16
D: TRBD1

CDR3: CASRDRGDQQPQHF
V: TRBV19
size: few
length: 14
D: TRBD1

CDR3: CSAGGADPSSYNEQFF
V: TRBV20-1
size: NA
length: 16
D: NA

CDR3: CASSSGTSGYEQYF
V: TRBV19
size: NA
length: 14
D: TRBD2

CDR3: CAISESLAGNYNEQFF
V: TRBV10-3
size: many
length: 16
D: TRBD2

CDR3: CASSKRQGLINEKLFF
V: TRBV25-1
size: NA
length: 16
D: NA

CDR3: CSARTRTGENYGYTF
V: TRBV20-1
size: few
length: 15
D: TRBD1

CDR3: CAIPGRWGSSYNSPLHF
V: TRBV12-3/TRBV12-4
size: many
length: 17
D: NA

CDR3: CASSPRDSSWETQYF
V: TRBV7-2
size: many
length: 15
D: TRBD1

CDR3: CASSQEGKGYEQYF
V: TRBV6-1
size: few
length: 14
D: NA

CDR3: CASSEYEQYF
V: TRBV6-6
size: many
length: 10
D: NA

CDR3: CASRTGTTSTDTQYF
V: TRBV28
size: many
length: 15
D: TRBD2

CDR3: CASTGPNHNEQFF
V: TRBV28
size: few
length: 13
D: NA

CDR3: CASSYSTRKEQFF
V: TRBV6-2/TRBV6-3
size: many
length: 13
D: NA

CDR3: CASSRDLAGSGNTIYF
V: TRBV6-1
size: many
length: 16
D: NA

CDR3: CSVPWGLTGQYF
V: TRBV29-1
size: once
length: 12
D: NA

CDR3: CASSHRGGPYEQYF
V: TRBV4-1
size: few
length: 14
D: TRBD2

CDR3: CSASPLAGLRKTQYF
V: TRBV20-1
size: NA
length: 15
D: TRBD2

CDR3: CSVHTSPGDYEQYF
V: TRBV29-1
size: NA
length: 14
D: NA

CDR3: CAIQQGAGNTIYF
V: TRBV28
size: few
length: 13
D: TRBD1

CDR3: CASSQLAAIPYEQYF
V: TRBV4-1
size: NA
length: 15
D: TRBD2

CDR3: CASSLTSGTGTLWQPQHF
V: TRBV7-2
size: many
length: 18
D: TRBD1

CDR3: CSAGGQGVRNEQFF
V: TRBV20-1
size: few
length: 14
D: TRBD1

CDR3: CASSLGAAREQYF
V: TRBV5-4
size: NA
length: 13
D: NA

CDR3: CASSSNSGANVLTF
V: TRBV7-9
size: few
length: 14
D: NA

CDR3: CASSGGGSYEQYF
V: TRBV2
size: NA
length: 13
D: TRBD2

CDR3: CSVVRGAFTGNTIYF
V: TRBV29-1
size: few
length: 15
D: NA

CDR3: CASSMGHPGLANQPQHF
V: TRBV19
size: NA
length: 17
D: NA